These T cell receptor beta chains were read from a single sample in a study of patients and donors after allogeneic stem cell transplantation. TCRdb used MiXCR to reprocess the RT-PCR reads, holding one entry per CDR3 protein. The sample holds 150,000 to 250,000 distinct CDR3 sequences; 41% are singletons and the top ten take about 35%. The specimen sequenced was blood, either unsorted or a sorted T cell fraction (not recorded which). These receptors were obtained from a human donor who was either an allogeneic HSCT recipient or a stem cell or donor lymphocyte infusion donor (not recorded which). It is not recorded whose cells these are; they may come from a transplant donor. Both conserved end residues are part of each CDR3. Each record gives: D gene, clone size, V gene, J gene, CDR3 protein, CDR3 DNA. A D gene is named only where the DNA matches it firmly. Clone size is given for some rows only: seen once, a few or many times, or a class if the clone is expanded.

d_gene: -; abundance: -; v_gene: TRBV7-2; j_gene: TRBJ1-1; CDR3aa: CASSLAWDPRRSAEAFF; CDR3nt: TGTGCCAGCAGCTTAGCGTGGGACCCCAGACGCTCGGCTGAAGCTTTCTTT
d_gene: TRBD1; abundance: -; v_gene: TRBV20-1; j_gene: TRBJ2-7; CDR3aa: CSARQTGVYEQYF; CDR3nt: TGCAGTGCTCGCCAGACAGGGGTCTACGAGCAGTACTTC
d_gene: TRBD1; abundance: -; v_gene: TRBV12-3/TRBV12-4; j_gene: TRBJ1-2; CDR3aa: CASRLTGEANYGYTF; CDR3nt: TGTGCCAGCAGACTAACAGGGGAGGCTAACTATGGCTACACCTTC
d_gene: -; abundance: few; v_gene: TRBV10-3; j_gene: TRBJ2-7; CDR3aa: CAISDLAGGLYEQYF; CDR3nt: TGTGCCATCAGCGACCTGGCAGGAGGTCTCTACGAGCAGTACTTC
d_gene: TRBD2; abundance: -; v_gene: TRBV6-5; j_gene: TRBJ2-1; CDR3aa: CASSARGTSVFNEQFF; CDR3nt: TGTGCCAGCAGTGCCCGCGGGACTAGCGTGTTCAATGAGCAGTTCTTC
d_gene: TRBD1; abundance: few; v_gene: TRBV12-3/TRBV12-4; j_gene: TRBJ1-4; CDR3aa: CASSSRDSNEKLFF; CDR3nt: TGTGCCAGCAGTTCCCGGGACAGTAATGAAAAACTGTTTTTT
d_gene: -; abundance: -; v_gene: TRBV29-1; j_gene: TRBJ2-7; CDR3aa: CSVEAQNYEQYF; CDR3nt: TGCAGCGTTGAAGCACAGAACTACGAGCAGTACTTC
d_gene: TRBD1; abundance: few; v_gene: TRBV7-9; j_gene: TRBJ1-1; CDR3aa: CASSFPTGRNTEAFF; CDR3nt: TGTGCCAGCAGCTTCCCGACAGGGCGAAACACTGAAGCTTTCTTT
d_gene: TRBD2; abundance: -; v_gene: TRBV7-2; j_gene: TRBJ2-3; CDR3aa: CASSILLAGGADTQYF; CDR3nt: TGTGCCAGCAGCATTCTCCTAGCGGGAGGGGCAGATACGCAGTATTTT
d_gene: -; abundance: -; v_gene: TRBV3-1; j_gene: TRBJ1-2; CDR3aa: CASSQELQGRPGDGYTF; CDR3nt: TGTGCCAGCAGCCAAGAGCTACAGGGACGTCCGGGGGATGGCTACACCTTC
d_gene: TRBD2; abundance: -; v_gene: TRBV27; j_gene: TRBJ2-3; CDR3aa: CASTLSGSGDTQYF; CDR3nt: TGTGCCAGCACCCTTAGCGGGAGTGGAGATACGCAGTATTTT
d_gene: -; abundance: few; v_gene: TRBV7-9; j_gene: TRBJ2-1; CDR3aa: CASSSENPGLYNEQFF; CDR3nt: TGTGCCAGCAGCTCTGAAAATCCGGGACTTTACAATGAGCAGTTCTTC
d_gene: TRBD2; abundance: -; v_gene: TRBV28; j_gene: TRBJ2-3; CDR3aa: CASSFLAGEADTQYF; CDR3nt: TGTGCCAGCAGTTTCTTAGCGGGAGAGGCAGATACGCAGTATTTT
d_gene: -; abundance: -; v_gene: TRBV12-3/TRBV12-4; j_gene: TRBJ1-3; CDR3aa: CASSFGAGAVSGNTIYF; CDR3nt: TGTGCCAGCAGTTTTGGGGCAGGCGCCGTCTCTGGAAACACCATATATTTT
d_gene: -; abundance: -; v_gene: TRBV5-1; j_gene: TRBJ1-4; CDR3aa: CASSPQINEKLFF; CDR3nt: TGCGCCAGCAGCCCGCAGATTAATGAAAAACTGTTTTTT
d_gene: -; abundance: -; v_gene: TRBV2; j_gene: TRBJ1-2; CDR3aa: CASSDRRIHGYTF; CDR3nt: TGTGCCAGCAGTGATCGCAGGATCCATGGCTACACCTTC
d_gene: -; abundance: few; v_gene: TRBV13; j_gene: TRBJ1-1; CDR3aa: CASSLALPGPETEAFF; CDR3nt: TGTGCCAGCAGCTTAGCACTGCCGGGACCGGAGACTGAAGCTTTCTTT
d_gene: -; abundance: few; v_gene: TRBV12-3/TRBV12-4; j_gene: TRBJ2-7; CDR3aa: CASSFRPLPNTYEQYF; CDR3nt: TGTGCCAGCAGTTTTCGACCACTACCTAACACCTACGAGCAGTACTTC
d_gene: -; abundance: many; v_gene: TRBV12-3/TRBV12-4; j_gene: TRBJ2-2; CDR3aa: CASSVKNTGELFF; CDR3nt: TGTGCCAGCAGTGTCAAGAACACCGGGGAGCTGTTTTTT
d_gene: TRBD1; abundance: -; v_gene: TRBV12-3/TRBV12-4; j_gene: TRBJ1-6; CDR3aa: CASSRRTGLSSYNSPLHF; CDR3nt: TGTGCCAGCAGTAGGCGGACAGGGCTAAGCTCCTATAATTCACCCCTCCACTTT
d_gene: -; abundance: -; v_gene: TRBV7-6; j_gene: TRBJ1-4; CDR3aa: CASSFRGQPNEKLFF; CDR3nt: TGTGCCAGCAGCTTCCGCGGACAGCCCAATGAAAAACTGTTTTTT
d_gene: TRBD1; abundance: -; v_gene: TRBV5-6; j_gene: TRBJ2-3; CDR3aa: CASSPGQRGADTQYF; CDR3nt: TGTGCCAGCAGCCCGGGACAGAGAGGGGCAGATACGCAGTATTTT
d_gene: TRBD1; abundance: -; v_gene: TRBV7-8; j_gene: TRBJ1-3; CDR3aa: CASSSTGPGNTIYF; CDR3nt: TGTGCCAGCAGCTCGACAGGGCCTGGAAACACCATATATTTT
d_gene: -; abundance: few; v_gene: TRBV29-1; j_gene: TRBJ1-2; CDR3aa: CSVDGADYGYTF; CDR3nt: TGCAGCGTTGATGGGGCAGACTATGGCTACACCTTC